These 32 T cell receptor beta chains came from one sample sequenced in a study of early T cells in non-severe SARS-CoV-2 infection. TCRdb re-called the 5' RACE reads through MiXCR, storing one row per CDR3 protein. The sample includes 55,000 to 80,000 distinct CDR3 sequences, around a tenth seen only once; the top ten take about 3.8%. Material: whole blood. The source of these receptors is an adult who was a healthcare worker with PCR-confirmed SARS-CoV-2 infection or an uninfected control (not recorded which).

The sample holds many counts of this clonotype. CDR3 sequence reads: CASSARQDDQPQHF. The CDR3 nucleotides read TGTGCCAGCTCGGCGAGACAGGATGATCAGCCCCAGCATTTT. The V gene is TRBV6-2 or TRBV6-3, the J gene TRBJ1-5, with D possibly TRBD1 on 6 matching bases. Germline V CDR1 and CDR2: MNHEY, SVGEGT. This CDR3 is built from 14 residues. Trimming left V 8 bases short and J 5 bases short, with 16 bases between.

This clonotype was seen at least ten times. V is TRBV7-9 and J is TRBJ2-3; no reliable D call. CDR1 SEHNR and CDR2 FQNEAQ come from the germline V gene (reference sequence). V lost 2 bases and J lost 0, with 12 bases in between. The CDR3 is 16 amino acids. CDR3 nucleotide sequence: TGTGCCAGCAGCTTATCCCTGACGCCGAGCACAGATACGCAGTATTTT. Its translation: CASSLSLTPSTDTQYF.

This clonotype was detected many times. The chain is built from TRBV5-1 and TRBJ2-6; TRBD1 aligns across 7 bases. CDR1 is SGHRS, CDR2 YFSETQ, per germline. J lost 0 bases, V lost 3 bases, and 3 bases had no gene match. The CDR3 covers 16 residues. The CDR3 loop is CASSSRQGSGANVLTF. The CDR3 coding sequence is TGCGCCAGCAGCTCCCGACAGGGCTCTGGGGCCAACGTCCTGACTTTC.

In this sample, this clonotype turned up many times. V gene TRBV14 combines with J gene TRBJ2-1; D unclear. CDR1 and CDR2 from the germline V gene are SGHDN and FVKESK. The length of the CDR3 is 14 residues. V dropped 0 bases and J dropped 0 bases, with 3 bases sitting between them. The CDR3 DNA reads TGTGCCAGCAGCCAAGACAACTCCTACAATGAGCAGTTCTTC. Its translation is CASSQDNSYNEQFF.

This clonotype was recorded many times. This CDR3 is CASSQRTGGTYEQYF. The DNA of the CDR3 is TGTGCCAGCAGCCAAAGGACAGGGGGCACCTACGAGCAGTACTTC. V usage is TRBV16 and J usage is TRBJ2-7, with TRBD1 matching 11 bases. This CDR3 has 15 residues. CDR1 is KGHSY, CDR2 FQNENV, per germline. J gave up 2 bases and V 2 bases, and 2 bases lay outside the gene matches.

This clonotype was detected a few times. V usage is TRBV20-1 and J usage is TRBJ2-3; 9 bases are a match to TRBD2. The CDR3 extends over 16 amino acids. After removal of 0 bases from V and 2 bases from J, the junction contained 6 bases not matched to a gene. CDR1 is DFQATT and CDR2 is SNEGSKA in the germline V gene (reference sequence). CDR3: CSARDPQRGVTDTQYF. DNA of the CDR3: TGCAGTGCTAGAGATCCCCAGCGGGGGGTCACAGATACGCAGTATTTT.

A few counts support this clonotype. The rearrangement joins TRBV12-3 or TRBV12-4 to TRBJ2-2; TRBD2 might be the D (7 bases). The CDR3 has 15 residues. Trimming removed 10 bases at V and 0 bases at J, with 15 bases between. CDR3 sequence (DNA): TGTGCCACCCCCGGGGGGCTGGCGAACACCGGGGAGCTGTTTTTT. Its protein is CATPGGLANTGELFF.

This clonotype was observed a handful of times. The chain links TRBV5-1 to TRBJ1-1; D is uncertain. The V end was cut by 6 bases, the J end by 0 bases, with 12 bases between. This CDR3 spans 14 amino acids. Germline CDR1 and CDR2: SGHRS and YFSETQ. CDR3 region: CASNQGRMNTEAFF. The CDR3 nucleotides are TGCGCCAGCAACCAAGGACGGATGAACACTGAAGCTTTCTTT.

This clonotype was counted at least ten times. The chain carries TRBV11-3 and TRBJ1-5; D uncertain. This CDR3 comprises 12 residues. V shed 3 bases and J shed 4 bases, with 4 bases lying between them. Germline V gene sequence: CDR1 SGHNT, CDR2 YENEEA. The CDR3 DNA reads TGTGCCAGCAGCTTCGGGAATCAGCCCCAGCATTTT. Its protein is CASSFGNQPQHF.

There are many counts of this clonotype. The rearrangement links TRBV28 to TRBJ1-1; possible D gene TRBD1, 6 bases. Germline V lookup: CDR1 MDHEN, CDR2 SYDVKM. The CDR3 runs to 13 residues. The germline V and J ends were trimmed by 8 bases and 12 bases, with 22 bases remaining between them. CDR3 nucleotides: TGTGCCAGCGTGAGGTGGGGGCGCCGGGAAACTTTCTTT. Translating it yields CASVRWGRRETFF.

At least ten counts were recorded for this clonotype. The V and J genes are TRBV7-6 and TRBJ1-5, with TRBD1 identical over 7 bases. CDR3 size: 20 residues. J gave up 2 bases and V 0 bases, and 16 bases lay outside the gene matches. The germline V gene has CDR1 SGHVS and CDR2 FNYEAQ. The CDR3 sequence: CASSLAPETGYRGRNQPQHF. Here the CDR3 DNA reads TGTGCCAGCAGCTTAGCCCCTGAGACGGGTTACAGGGGCCGCAATCAGCCCCAGCATTTT.

This clonotype has a count of ten or more. This chain links TRBV20-1 with TRBJ2-7; D possibly corresponds to TRBD1 (5 bases). V was pared by 5 bases and J by 0 bases, with 14 bases between. The CDR3 spans 14 residues. In germline, CDR1 is DFQATT, CDR2 SNEGSKA (reference sequence). The CDR3 loop is CSADGQSDSYEQYF. CDR3 DNA sequence: TGCAGTGCTGATGGACAATCTGACTCCTACGAGCAGTACTTC.

This clonotype was counted at least ten times. The chain is built from TRBV5-5 and TRBJ2-2, with no clear D. The CDR3 covers 17 residues. In germline, CDR1 is SGHKS, CDR2 YYEKEE (reference sequence). Trimming pared 3 bases from V and 1 base from J, leaving 16 bases between. The CDR3 sequence is CASSSRHMTENTGELFF. CDR3 nucleotide sequence: TGTGCCAGCAGCTCGAGGCACATGACCGAGAACACCGGGGAGCTGTTTTTT.

This clonotype was recorded many times. The chain recombines TRBV6-2 or TRBV6-3 with TRBJ1-1; D unclear. Germline V gives CDR1 MNHEY, CDR2 SVGEGT. V shed 5 bases and J shed 7 bases, with 17 bases lying between them. CDR3 length: 14 residues. CDR3 bases: TGTGCCAGCAGTCTACAAATGGGGTCAGGTGAAGCTTTCTTT. Translated, it gives CASSLQMGSGEAFF.

This clonotype was seen repeatedly, ten times or more. This chain connects TRBV9 to TRBJ2-1; D perhaps matches TRBD2 (5 bases). This CDR3 region has 15 residues. Trimming took off 3 bases at V and 2 bases at J, with 12 bases between the two ends. Germline CDR1 and CDR2: SGDLS and YYNGEE. The CDR3 region has the DNA TGTGCCAGCAGCGCCCCGGGGTACACCTACAATGAGCAGTTCTTC. This sequence encodes CASSAPGYTYNEQFF. Combining the CDR3 with reference TRBV9 and TRBJ2-1 gives the whole variable domain DSGVTQTPKHLITATGQRVTLRCSPRSGDLSVYWYQQSLDQGLQFLIQYYNGEERAKGNILERFSAQQFPDLHSELNLSSLELGDSALYFCASSAPGYTYNEQFFGPGTRLTVL.

The chain joins TRBV5-1 to TRBJ1-1; D call uncertain. Trimming cost V 2 bases and J 5 bases, with 13 bases left between them. CDR3 length: 14 amino acids. The V gene's germline CDR1 is SGHRS and CDR2 YFSETQ. CDR3 sequence: CASSLAVTGTEAFF. The DNA of the CDR3 is TGCGCCAGCAGCTTAGCCGTAACGGGGACTGAAGCTTTCTTT.

The chain employs TRBV9 and TRBJ1-4; D uncertain. Germline V gives CDR1 SGDLS, CDR2 YYNGEE. Trimming removed 6 bases at V and 11 bases at J, with 11 bases between. This CDR3 spans 11 amino acids. The CDR3 region has the DNA TGTGCCAGCAACCTATCTAAGAAACTGTTTTTT. As protein: CASNLSKKLFF.

This clonotype was recorded many times. This chain connects TRBV20-1 to TRBJ1-6, with 7 positions matching TRBD1. The germline CDR1 and CDR2 sequences are DFQATT and SNEGSKA (reference sequence). The junction had 8 bases not matched to a gene; V was cut back by 6 bases and J by 15 bases. This CDR3 contains 11 residues. The CDR3 DNA reads as TGCAGTGCCTCGACAGGGCCTCTCCTCCACTTT. Translated, it gives CSASTGPLLHF.

This clonotype came up many times. The chain uses TRBV7-2 and TRBJ1-6; a possible D gene is TRBD1 (6 bases). Trimming pared 5 bases from V and 3 bases from J, leaving 11 bases between. Germline lookup yields CDR1 SGHTA and CDR2 FQGNSA. This CDR3 is built from 15 residues. CDR3 nucleotides: TGTGCCAGCAGCGGACAGCGATACTATAATTCACCCCTCCACTTT. Its protein product is CASSGQRYYNSPLHF.

This clonotype has ten or more counts. This rearrangement joins TRBV7-9 to TRBJ1-6, with a possible D match to TRBD1 (5 bases). The V end lost 5 bases, the J end lost 9 bases, and 17 bases lay between the germline ends. CDR1 is SEHNR, CDR2 FQNEAQ, per germline (reference sequence). The CDR3 consists of 15 residues. DNA of the CDR3: TGTGCCAGCAGCGAGGGGACGTACGGGGGTTCACCCCTCCACTTT. Translating it yields CASSEGTYGGSPLHF. Drawing the rest from reference TRBV7-9 and TRBJ1-6, the complete variable domain is DTGVSQNPRHKITKRGQNVTFRCDPISEHNRLYWYRQTLGQGPEFLTYFQNEAQLEKSRLLSDRFSAERPKGSFSTLEIQRTEQGDSAMYLCASSEGTYGGSPLHFGNGTRLTVT.

The rearrangement joins TRBV9 to TRBJ2-7, with D perhaps TRBD2 (7 bases). Trimming removed 4 bases at V and 4 bases at J, with 15 bases between. CDR1 SGDLS and CDR2 YYNGEE come from the germline V gene. The CDR3 contains 14 residues. The CDR3: CASSPFGGQYEQYF. In DNA, the CDR3 is TGTGCCAGCAGCCCTTTCGGGGGGCAGTACGAGCAGTACTTC.

The genes are TRBV5-1 and TRBJ2-6; TRBD1 aligns across 12 bases. J was trimmed by 0 bases and V by 4 bases; bases with no gene match: 5. Germline V gene sequence: CDR1 SGHRS, CDR2 YFSETQ. The CDR3 extends over 18 amino acids. DNA for the CDR3: TGCGCCAGCAGCCCGGGGACAGGGGGCGTCTCTGGGGCCAACGTCCTGACTTTC. Its protein product is CASSPGTGGVSGANVLTF.

This clonotype was picked up a small number of times. The rearrangement uses TRBV7-3 and TRBJ2-5; 9 bases align to TRBD2. The germline gives CDR1 SGHTA, CDR2 FQGTGA. The V segment lost 5 bases and the J segment 5 bases; nucleotides outside the gene matches: 9. This CDR3 is built from 15 residues. CDR3 sequence: CASSIGVAGDETQYF. The CDR3 coding sequence is TGTGCCAGCAGCATCGGGGTAGCGGGAGACGAGACCCAGTACTTC.

This clonotype was seen ten or more times. This chain's CDR3 is CASSLVYEQYF. CDR3 DNA sequence: TGTGCCAGCAGTTTAGTTTACGAGCAGTACTTC. V usage is TRBV28 and J usage is TRBJ2-7, with D uncertain. The CDR3 contains 11 residues. Trimming removed 2 bases at V and 4 bases at J, with 3 bases between. CDR1 is MDHEN, CDR2 SYDVKM, per germline.

The V gene is TRBV20-1, the J gene TRBJ2-3; 7 nucleotides agree with TRBD2. CDR1 and CDR2 from the germline V gene are DFQATT and SNEGSKA (reference sequence). CDR3 size: 16 residues. Losses at the gene ends were 0 bases for V and 0 bases for J; bases not matched to a gene: 6. The CDR3 sequence is CSARDRLADSTDTQYF. CDR3 DNA sequence: TGCAGTGCTAGAGATAGGCTAGCGGATAGCACAGATACGCAGTATTTT.

The rearrangement links TRBV4-2 to TRBJ2-1; possibly TRBD2 for D (5 bases). V was trimmed by 4 bases and J by 5 bases, leaving 9 bases between them. This CDR3 comprises 13 residues. Germline CDR1 reads LGHNA; CDR2 reads YNFKEQ. CDR3 DNA: TGTGCCAGCAGCCGGCAACTAGACAATGAGCAGTTCTTC. Translating gives CASSRQLDNEQFF.

The chain recombines TRBV20-1 with TRBJ2-7, with 7 nucleotides matching TRBD1. The CDR3 is made up of 14 amino acids. The V and J ends lost 2 bases and 3 bases, in that order; junction bases with no gene match: 7. Germline V CDR1 and CDR2: DFQATT, SNEGSKA (reference sequence). The CDR3 region has the DNA TGCAGTGCTAGAAAATCCGGGACAGACTACGAGCAGTACTTC. Translating it yields CSARKSGTDYEQYF.

The chain couples TRBV29-1 to TRBJ2-7; a weak D match, TRBD1 (7 bases). This CDR3 is built from 15 residues. V was cut by 7 bases and J by 0 bases, with 19 bases left in between. Germline CDR1 SQVTM, CDR2 ANQGSEA. CDR3 protein: CSGARGTAGSYEQYF. The CDR3 DNA reads TGCAGCGGTGCCCGCGGGACAGCAGGCTCCTACGAGCAGTACTTC.

This clonotype was picked up one time. Since a much larger clone is just one base distant, this may be a read error. The chain joins TRBV7-6 to TRBJ2-1; 10 nucleotides match TRBD2. The CDR3 runs to 14 residues. CDR1 is SGHVS and CDR2 is FNYEAQ in the germline V gene. The CDR3 region has the DNA TGTGTCAGCAGCTGGACTAGCGGTTACAATGAGCAGTTCTTC. Residues: CVSSWTSGYNEQFF. Full variable domain (remainder filled in from reference TRBV7-6 and TRBJ2-1): GAGVSQSPRYKVTKRGQDVALRCDPISGHVSLYWYRQALGQGPEFLTYFNYEAQQDKSGLPNDRFSAERPEGSISTLTIQRTEQRDSAMYRCVSSWTSGYNEQFFGPGTRLTVL.

The chain has TRBV20-1 and TRBJ2-2; no definite D call. The germline gives CDR1 DFQATT, CDR2 SNEGSKA (reference sequence). The CDR3 loop spans 12 amino acids. V was shortened by 0 bases and J by 5 bases, with 4 bases between the two germline ends. DNA for the CDR3: TGCAGTGCTAGAGATCCGACCGGGGAGCTGTTTTTT. This sequence encodes CSARDPTGELFF.

This clonotype has a count of ten or more. This chain joins TRBV4-1 and TRBJ2-2; D is perhaps TRBD1 (5 bases). Trimming pared 3 bases from V and 7 bases from J, leaving 21 bases between. The CDR3 covers 17 residues. Germline values: CDR1 MGHRA, CDR2 YSYEKL. CDR3 residues: CASSHLHGPGFNGELFF. The DNA for the CDR3 is TGCGCCAGCAGCCATCTTCACGGGCCAGGGTTTAACGGGGAGCTGTTTTTT.

Ten or more counts support this clonotype. The V and J genes are TRBV12-3 or TRBV12-4 and TRBJ2-3; D might be TRBD2 (5 bases). Trimming cost V 4 bases and J 2 bases, with 13 bases left between them. There are 15 residues in the CDR3. CDR3 region: CASSSHGDPTDTQYF. The CDR3 nucleotides are TGTGCCAGCAGTTCCCACGGGGATCCCACAGATACGCAGTATTTT.